The 9 T cell receptor beta chains given below trace back to one sample, sequenced in a study of CDR3 diversity in severe acne. TCRdb redid the calling of the PCR reads with MiXCR, one entry per CDR3 protein. This sample yields over 100,000 distinct CDR3 sequences, of which roughly 51% are seen a single time; around 12% belongs to the top ten. Sequencing was carried out using blood. These receptor sequences come from a male donor with acne.

This clonotype was picked up many times. The V call is TRBV14, the J call TRBJ2-1; 7 bases fit TRBD2. Germline assignment: CDR1 SGHDN and CDR2 FVKESK. The ends lost 0 bases at V and 6 bases at J; junction bases unmatched: 11. The CDR3 totals 17 residues. The CDR3 nucleotides read TGTGCCAGCAGCCAAGAGGGCAGAACTAGCGCGAGCAATGAGCAGTTCTTC. Translating gives CASSQEGRTSASNEQFF.

This clonotype was seen many times. The chain has TRBV7-9 and TRBJ1-1; D call uncertain. The CDR3 covers 13 residues. Germline values: CDR1 SEHNR, CDR2 FQNEAQ (reference sequence). Trimming removed 4 bases at V and 1 base at J, with 7 bases between. The CDR3 region is CASSSKTNTEAFF. In nucleotides, the CDR3 is TGTGCCAGCAGCTCAAAGACGAACACTGAAGCTTTCTTT.

The V gene is TRBV6-1, the J gene TRBJ1-5; D perhaps matches TRBD1 (5 bases). The CDR3 has 14 amino acids. CDR1 and CDR2 (germline): MNHNS, SASEGT. V lost 2 bases, J lost 0 bases, and 5 bases lay in between. CDR3 in amino acids: CASSEQGSNQPQHF. The CDR3 DNA is TGTGCCAGCAGTGAACAGGGTAGCAATCAGCCCCAGCATTTT.

The chain joins TRBV7-9 to TRBJ1-2, with D possibly being TRBD1 (6 bases). In germline, CDR1 is SEHNR, CDR2 FQNEAQ (reference sequence). This CDR3 is built from 13 residues. V lost 5 bases to trimming and J lost 6 bases, with 13 bases between them. Written as DNA, the CDR3 is TGTGCCAGCAGCCACGAGACAGGTGATGGCTACACCTTC. It encodes CASSHETGDGYTF.

There are a few counts of this clonotype. The J gene is TRBJ2-6, the V gene TRBV7-6, with D possibly called TRBD1 or TRBD2 (5 bases each). The CDR3 length is 14 residues. CDR1 is SGHVS and CDR2 is FNYEAQ in the germline V gene. With 9 bases removed from V and 0 bases from J, the gap between germline ends came to 9 bases. In nucleotides, the CDR3 is TGTGCCAGTGGGACGGCCTCTGGGGCCAACGTCCTGACTTTC. Protein product: CASGTASGANVLTF.

This clonotype was counted between two and nine times. This chain links TRBV6-5 with TRBJ1-2; TRBD1 aligns across 10 bases. Germline V lookup: CDR1 MNHEY, CDR2 SVGAGI. V gave up 8 bases and J gave up 6 bases; unmatched junction bases: 9. This CDR3 is built from 14 residues. For the CDR3, the DNA is TGTGCCAGCGGACGACAGGGGGCGGTGGATGGCTACACCTTC. Residues: CASGRQGAVDGYTF.

V is TRBV10-3 and J is TRBJ2-7; perhaps TRBD2 as D (6 bases). Germline V lookup: CDR1 ENHRY, CDR2 SYGVKD. The CDR3 extends over 13 amino acids. The germline V and J ends were trimmed by 3 bases and 6 bases, with 12 bases remaining between them. CDR3: CAISDTSGLEQYF. CDR3 nucleotide sequence: TGTGCCATCAGTGATACGAGCGGGCTCGAGCAGTACTTC.

This clonotype was observed a handful of times. This sequence joins TRBV24-1 and TRBJ1-1; 7 nucleotides line up with TRBD1. The ends lost 9 bases at V and 0 bases at J; junction bases unmatched: 3. The CDR3 runs 13 residues. CDR1 is KGHDR and CDR2 is SFDVKD in the germline V gene. CDR3 sequence (DNA): TGTGCCACCCAGGGGGGGTTGAACACTGAAGCTTTCTTT. This gives the protein CATQGGLNTEAFF.

V gene TRBV2 combines with J gene TRBJ1-1; 7 bases line up with TRBD1. The CDR3 length is 13 residues. The germline CDR1 and CDR2 sequences are SNHLY and FYNNEI. V shed 0 bases and J 8 bases; nucleotides not matched to a gene: 3. CDR3 sequence: CASSEASTGEAFF. The CDR3, as DNA: TGTGCCAGCAGTGAAGCTTCGACAGGGGAAGCTTTCTTT.